This T cell receptor beta chain was identified in a study of cytomegalovirus exposure and HLA in healthy donors. Germline values: CDR1 SGHTA, CDR2 FQGNSA. The CDR3 is 13 residues long. Trimming removed 1 base from V and 4 bases from J, with 7 bases in between. The donors were members of the validation cohort, which comprised 120 subjects and was separate from the first cohort of around 700 subjects. Here immunoSEQ multiplex PCR was the method, and the copy in TCRdb shows in-frame clones only, minus some. Here the sample spans 82,000 or so clones, approximately 93% being singletons. Source material: PBMCs. The chain carries TRBV7-2 and TRBJ1-1; D is unresolved. The TCR sequence derives from a young man in good health and CMV-seronegative. The CDR3 DNA follows: TGTGCCAGCAGCTTAGTGCTAGCCACTGAAGCTTTCTTT. This codes for CASSLVLATEAFF. Using reference TRBV7-2 and TRBJ1-1 for the parts outside the CDR3, the full variable domain is GAGVSQSPSNKVTEKGKDVELRCDPISGHTALYWYRQSLGQGLEFLIYFQGNSAPDKSGLPSDRFSAERTGGSVSTLTIQRTQQEDSAVYLCASSLVLATEAFFGQGTRLTVV.